These 13 T cell receptor beta chains were all obtained from the same sample, sequenced in a study of T cell repertoires in cytomegalovirus infection. TCRdb passed the reads through MiXCR, listing each CDR3 protein once. The repertoire includes just under 550,000 distinct CDR3 sequences, about 30% of them detected once, and about 12% sits in the top ten. Input material: PBMCs. All receptors derive from a human donor in good health (CMV status not recorded). Some clones in this sample may be carry-over from other donors' samples.

This clonotype has more than one count but fewer than ten. V and J are TRBV12-3 or TRBV12-4 and TRBJ2-4; no firm D call. V was trimmed by 7 bases and J by 9 bases, leaving 16 bases between them. The CDR3 contains 13 residues. The CDR3 here is CASTRRGQGIQYF. The DNA of the CDR3 is TGTGCCAGCACCAGAAGAGGTCAAGGCATTCAGTACTTC.

This clonotype showed up many times. The chain links TRBV7-2 to TRBJ1-2; no reliable D call. With 1 base removed from V and 3 bases from J, the gap between germline ends came to 6 bases. The CDR3 loop spans 13 amino acids. Germline V lookup: CDR1 SGHTA, CDR2 FQGNSA. DNA of the CDR3: TGTGCCAGCAGCTTAGGGCAGTACTATGGCTACACCTTC. Residues: CASSLGQYYGYTF.

This clonotype was counted ten times or more. CDR3 nucleotides: TGTGCCAGCAGTACGAGGGTGGCGGTCGGAGATACGCAGTATTTT. It codes for CASSTRVAVGDTQYF. The rearrangement uses TRBV12-3 or TRBV12-4 and TRBJ2-3; D might be TRBD2 (5 bases). The CDR3 runs to 15 residues. Trimming cost V 5 bases and J 5 bases, with 17 bases left between them.

This clonotype was found a few times. The CDR3 protein is CASSLVAGTETQYF. For the CDR3, the DNA is TGTGCCAGCAGCTTGGTAGCGGGAACAGAGACCCAGTACTTC. J is TRBJ2-5 and V is TRBV7-6, with 8 bases that match TRBD2. This CDR3 is 14 amino acids long. Trimming cost V 3 bases and J 4 bases; bases outside gene matches: 4. Germline values: CDR1 SGHVS, CDR2 FNYEAQ. Together with reference TRBV7-6 and TRBJ2-5, the CDR3 gives the full variable domain: GAGVSQSPRYKVTKRGQDVALRCDPISGHVSLYWYRQALGQGPEFLTYFNYEAQQDKSGLPNDRFSAERPEGSISTLTIQRTEQRDSAMYRCASSLVAGTETQYFGPGTRLLVL.

This clonotype occurred a few times. This chain joins TRBV19 and TRBJ1-4; tentative D call: TRBD1 (5 bases). The CDR3 extends over 16 amino acids. The V and J ends lost 2 bases and 0 bases respectively, with 10 bases between them. The germline CDR1 and CDR2 sequences are LNHDA and SQIVND (reference sequence). As DNA, the CDR3 is TGTGCCAGTAGTATATCGCAGGGAGCAACTAATGAAAAACTGTTTTTT. Amino acid sequence: CASSISQGATNEKLFF.

The CDR3 loop reads CSARTSGRFEQYF. CDR3 coding DNA: TGCAGTGCTAGGACTAGCGGGAGATTCGAGCAGTACTTC. The rearrangement links TRBV20-1 to TRBJ2-7, with 12 bases matching TRBD2. Germline V CDR1 and CDR2: DFQATT, SNEGSKA (reference sequence). This CDR3 is 13 amino acids long. Trimming removed 3 bases from V and 6 bases from J; junction bases left unmatched: 3.

The J gene is TRBJ1-3, the V gene TRBV25-1; D unresolved. The germline V and J ends were trimmed by 8 bases and 3 bases, with 17 bases remaining between them. Germline values: CDR1 MGHDK, CDR2 SYGVNS. There are 15 residues in the CDR3. CDR3 DNA: TGTGCCAGCTATTCCGACACCACCTTTGGAAACACCATATATTTT. Translation gives CASYSDTTFGNTIYF.

The chain uses TRBV5-3 and TRBJ2-7; 14 positions agree with TRBD2. TRBV5-3 is an ORF, and what it does is uncertain. This CDR3 region has 16 residues. V dropped 8 bases and J dropped 3; count of bases not matched to a gene: 10. CDR3 loop: CASSEGTSGSIYEQYV. DNA for the CDR3: TGTGCCAGCAGCGAGGGGACTAGCGGGAGTATCTACGAGCAGTACGTC.

The chain uses TRBV5-5 and TRBJ1-3; maybe TRBD1 (5 bases). The CDR3 spans 14 residues. Germline CDR1 and CDR2: SGHKS and YYEKEE (reference sequence). Trimming took off 6 bases at V and 0 bases at J, with 10 bases between the two ends. CDR3 sequence (DNA): TGTGCCAGCATGAGGGGCGACTCTGGAAACACCATATATTTT. Its protein product is CASMRGDSGNTIYF.

This clonotype has a count of ten or more. This chain connects TRBV2 to TRBJ1-1; possible D gene TRBD1, 6 bases. Trimming left V 8 bases short and J 5 bases short, with 15 bases between. Per germline, CDR1 SNHLY and CDR2 FYNNEI. The CDR3 spans 13 residues. The CDR3: CASGTQQGTEAFF. CDR3 nucleotide sequence: TGTGCCAGCGGAACTCAACAGGGTACTGAAGCTTTCTTT.

This clonotype came up a few times. This chain joins TRBV6-5 and TRBJ2-1, with D unclear. The CDR3 totals 12 residues. V lost 7 bases to trimming and J lost 4 bases, with 8 bases between them. Germline V CDR1 and CDR2: MNHEY, SVGAGI. The CDR3 DNA is TGTGCCAGCAAACAGCTTTACAATGAGCAGTTCTTC. It yields the protein CASKQLYNEQFF.

This clonotype showed up many times. This chain joins TRBV6-1 and TRBJ2-2; D unresolved. The V gene lost 6 bases and the J gene lost 0 bases, with 11 bases spanning the gap. CDR1 is MNHNS, CDR2 SASEGT, per germline. CDR3 length equals 15 residues. The CDR3 here is CASSRAAANTGELFF. The CDR3 nucleotides read TGTGCCAGCAGCCGGGCCGCCGCGAACACCGGGGAGCTGTTTTTT.

This clonotype occurred a few times. This chain uses TRBV7-2 with TRBJ2-7; 7 nucleotides line up with TRBD1. Losses at the gene ends were 6 bases for V and 1 base for J; bases not matched to a gene: 9. Germline CDR1 reads SGHTA; CDR2 reads FQGNSA. This CDR3 contains 15 residues. The CDR3 is CASRQGQVSSYEQYF. CDR3 bases: TGTGCCAGCAGACAAGGACAGGTTTCTTCCTACGAGCAGTACTTC.